Each of the 24 T cell receptor beta chains below was sequenced from the same sample in a study of patients with pleural tuberculosis. TCRdb recomputed calls from the reads with MiXCR, one row per CDR3 protein. This table holds some 48,000 distinct CDR3 sequences, approximately 7.5% found once. These receptor sequences come from a human donor with pleural tuberculosis.

The chain combines TRBV29-1 with TRBJ2-3; D uncertain. V gave up 4 bases and J gave up 6 bases, with 5 bases separating them. This CDR3 contains 10 residues. Germline CDR1 is SQVTM and CDR2 is ANQGSEA. The CDR3 bases are TGCAGCGTTGCCGTGGATACGCAGTATTTT. This sequence encodes CSVAVDTQYF.

This clonotype was seen many times. This chain uses TRBV28 with TRBJ2-7; tentative D call: TRBD1 (5 bases). The CDR3 extends over 15 amino acids. Germline V CDR1 and CDR2: MDHEN, SYDVKM. V shed 1 base and J shed 1 base, with 11 bases lying between them. CDR3 bases: TGTGCCAGCAGTTTATCAGGGCTGCCGTCCTACGAGCAGTACTTC. Its translation is CASSLSGLPSYEQYF. Using reference TRBV28 and TRBJ2-7 for the parts outside the CDR3, the full variable domain is DVKVTQSSRYLVKRTGEKVFLECVQDMDHENMFWYRQDPGLGLRLIYFSYDVKMKEKGDIPEGYSVSREKKERFSLILESASTNQTSMYLCASSLSGLPSYEQYFGPGTRLTVT.

This clonotype came up many times. The gene calls are TRBV7-2 and TRBJ1-2; D remains ambiguous. CDR1 and CDR2 from the germline V gene are SGHTA and FQGNSA. V gave up 5 bases and J gave up 6 bases, with 7 bases separating them. The CDR3 is made up of 11 amino acids. CDR3: CASSHPNGYTF. The CDR3 coding sequence is TGTGCCAGCAGCCACCCCAATGGCTACACCTTC.

This clonotype showed up many times. This chain joins TRBV14 and TRBJ1-1; D is unclear. The V gene's germline CDR1 is SGHDN and CDR2 FVKESK. The V gene lost 0 bases and the J gene lost 4 bases, with 6 bases spanning the gap. This CDR3 comprises 13 residues. The CDR3 DNA reads as TGTGCCAGCAGCCAAGAGACTGGCACTGAAGCTTTCTTT. Translated: CASSQETGTEAFF.

This clonotype was recorded at least ten times. The gene calls are TRBV11-2 and TRBJ1-1; possible D gene TRBD1, 6 bases. Germline CDR1 and CDR2: SGHAT and FQNNGV. This CDR3 contains 13 residues. The V and J ends lost 2 bases and 7 bases respectively, with 11 bases between them. The DNA of the CDR3 is TGTGCCAGCAGCTTACTCACAGGGTATGAAGCTTTCTTT. It yields the protein CASSLLTGYEAFF.

This clonotype was observed at least ten times. The chain carries TRBV6-1 and TRBJ2-7, with a weak D call TRBD2 (5 bases). V lost 7 bases to trimming and J lost 6 bases, with 16 bases between them. The CDR3 totals 13 residues. The germline CDR1 and CDR2 sequences are MNHNS and SASEGT. CDR3 DNA sequence: TGTGCCAGCACCGAGGGAGTCGTTATCGAGCAGTACTTC. This encodes CASTEGVVIEQYF.

This clonotype was picked up many times. The chain combines TRBV11-2 with TRBJ2-1; D is possibly TRBD1 (6 bases). The CDR3 extends over 14 amino acids. V shed 0 bases and J shed 5 bases, with 8 bases lying between them. Germline V gives CDR1 SGHAT, CDR2 FQNNGV. The CDR3: CASSLDRTDNEQFF. The CDR3 DNA reads as TGTGCCAGCAGCTTAGATCGGACAGACAATGAGCAGTTCTTC. Drawing the rest from reference TRBV11-2 and TRBJ2-1, the complete variable domain is EAGVAQSPRYKIIEKRQSVAFWCNPISGHATLYWYQQILGQGPKLLIQFQNNGVVDDSQLPKDRFSAERLKGVDSTLKIQPAKLEDSAVYLCASSLDRTDNEQFFGPGTRLTVL.

In its sample, this clonotype was seen many times. The chain couples TRBV27 to TRBJ2-1; TRBD1 aligns across 8 bases. Germline lookup yields CDR1 MNHEY and CDR2 SMNVEV (reference sequence). The ends lost 0 bases at V and 8 bases at J; junction bases unmatched: 9. This CDR3 has 16 amino acids. The DNA for the CDR3 is TGTGCCAGCAGTTTATCTGACCAGGGGGCTTTGGATGAGCAGTTCTTC. Translating it yields CASSLSDQGALDEQFF.

V usage is TRBV13 and J usage is TRBJ1-5; D is ambiguous. In germline, CDR1 is PRHDT, CDR2 FYEKMQ (reference sequence). The CDR3 length is 14 residues. V gave up 0 bases and J gave up 6 bases, with 9 bases separating them. The CDR3 sequence is CASSLGEGGQPQHF. Written as DNA, the CDR3 is TGTGCCAGCAGCTTAGGGGAGGGAGGTCAGCCCCAGCATTTT.

This clonotype was seen repeatedly, ten times or more. V is TRBV2 and J is TRBJ1-4, with a tentative D call TRBD1 (6 bases). This CDR3 spans 14 amino acids. The germline gives CDR1 SNHLY, CDR2 FYNNEI. V was cut by 3 bases and J by 5 bases, with 10 bases left in between. As DNA, the CDR3 is TGTGCCAGCAGTGATCCGGGGGCGAATGAAAAACTGTTTTTT. Translation: CASSDPGANEKLFF.

This clonotype was detected many times. The CDR3 bases are TGTGCCAGCAGCCATCTGACTAGCGGTAGCACAGATACGCAGTATTTT. It specifies CASSHLTSGSTDTQYF. This chain connects TRBV3-1 to TRBJ2-3, with 9 nucleotides matching TRBD2. The CDR3 contains 16 residues. V lost 3 bases and J lost 0; bases outside the gene matches: 4. Germline CDR1 reads LGHDT; CDR2 reads YNNKEL (reference sequence).

The chain combines TRBV12-3 or TRBV12-4 with TRBJ2-5; D unresolved. The CDR3 spans 13 residues. The germline V and J ends were trimmed by 6 bases and 4 bases, with 12 bases remaining between them. The CDR3, as DNA: TGTGCCAGCAGCCCAAATATGATAGAGACCCAGTACTTC. Translation gives CASSPNMIETQYF.

The chain is built from TRBV19 and TRBJ2-1; 7 nucleotides agree with TRBD1. Per germline, CDR1 LNHDA and CDR2 SQIVND (reference sequence). CDR3 length equals 15 residues. The junction had 12 bases not matched to a gene; V was cut back by 5 bases and J by 8 bases. Here the CDR3 reads CASSFPTGKGDEQFF. The CDR3 coding sequence is TGTGCCAGTAGTTTCCCGACAGGGAAAGGCGATGAGCAGTTCTTC.

In this sample, this clonotype turned up many times. This chain links TRBV12-3 or TRBV12-4 with TRBJ2-7; TRBD1 aligns across 9 bases. V lost 6 bases and J lost 4; bases outside the gene matches: 10. This CDR3 comprises 15 residues. The CDR3 DNA follows: TGTGCCAGCAGGTTCCGGGACAGGGAGGTATACGAGCAGTACTTC. As protein: CASRFRDREVYEQYF.

This clonotype was recorded at least ten times. This chain joins TRBV20-1 and TRBJ1-2; D is ambiguous. Between the trimmed V and J ends, which lost 1 base and 6 bases, there was a span of 6 bases. The CDR3 contains 11 residues. Germline values: CDR1 DFQATT, CDR2 SNEGSKA (reference sequence). The CDR3 here is CSARVPDGYTF. CDR3 coding DNA: TGCAGTGCTAGAGTACCGGATGGCTACACCTTC.

This clonotype has at least ten counts. V is TRBV3-1 and J is TRBJ1-1; no definite D call. Germline CDR1 reads LGHDT; CDR2 reads YNNKEL (reference sequence). V lost 1 base to trimming and J lost 1 base, with 4 bases between them. The CDR3 consists of 13 residues. CDR3 sequence: CASSQVSNTEAFF. In DNA, the CDR3 is TGTGCCAGCAGCCAAGTCTCGAACACTGAAGCTTTCTTT.

Many counts were recorded for this clonotype. V is TRBV20-1 and J is TRBJ2-5; 8 positions match TRBD2. J was trimmed by 5 bases and V by 2 bases; bases with no gene match: 4. The CDR3 spans 13 residues. Germline V lookup: CDR1 DFQATT, CDR2 SNEGSKA (reference sequence). This CDR3 reads CSARKREGETQYF. The CDR3 nucleotides read TGCAGTGCTAGAAAACGGGAGGGGGAGACCCAGTACTTC.

The chain carries TRBV5-1 and TRBJ2-3, with 7 bases identical to TRBD1. After removal of 0 bases from V and 3 bases from J, the junction contained 7 bases not matched to a gene. From germline, CDR1 is SGHRS and CDR2 YFSETQ. The CDR3 has 16 amino acids. CDR3 sequence reads: CASSLGPGGGTDTQYF. The CDR3 DNA sequence: TGCGCCAGCAGCTTGGGTCCAGGGGGTGGAACAGATACGCAGTATTTT. The complete variable domain, with remaining parts taken from reference TRBV5-1 and TRBJ2-3, reads KAGVTQTPRYLIKTRGQQVTLSCSPISGHRSVSWYQQTPGQGLQFLFEYFSETQRNKGNFPGRFSGRQFSNSRSEMNVSTLELGDSALYLCASSLGPGGGTDTQYFGPGTRLTVL.

This clonotype showed up many times. This chain uses TRBV12-3 or TRBV12-4 with TRBJ1-1, with 9 bases that match TRBD1. This CDR3 is 14 amino acids long. J lost 14 bases, V lost 6 bases, and 16 bases had no gene match. CDR3 sequence: CASSRRQGVTLLFF. The CDR3 DNA reads as TGTGCCAGCAGCCGCAGACAGGGGGTTACTCTTTTATTCTTT.

This clonotype was seen at least ten times. The genes are TRBV19 and TRBJ1-5, with D unresolved. This CDR3 spans 13 amino acids. Germline CDR1 LNHDA, CDR2 SQIVND (reference sequence). Trimming removed 4 bases at V and 3 bases at J, with 7 bases between. CDR3 residues: CASSTGVNQPQHF. DNA of the CDR3: TGTGCCAGTAGTACTGGAGTCAATCAGCCCCAGCATTTT.

This clonotype was observed at least ten times. V gene TRBV15 combines with J gene TRBJ1-5; D perhaps matches TRBD1 (6 bases). V lost 1 base and J lost 7, with 14 bases in between. Germline CDR1 and CDR2: LNHNV and YYDKDF (reference sequence). The CDR3 runs to 15 residues. The CDR3 region has the DNA TGTGCCACCAGCAGAGCCCACAGGGCAGAACAGCCCCAGCATTTT. Its protein is CATSRAHRAEQPQHF.

This clonotype was counted many times. V is TRBV9 and J is TRBJ1-1, with D possibly matching TRBD1 (6 bases). The CDR3 spans 15 residues. Germline values: CDR1 SGDLS, CDR2 YYNGEE. Trimming removed 2 bases from V and 1 base from J, with 12 bases in between. The CDR3 DNA reads TGTGCCAGCAGCGTGGGGGGCGTTGGGAACACTGAAGCTTTCTTT. This gives the protein CASSVGGVGNTEAFF.

In its sample, this clonotype was seen many times. The J gene is TRBJ1-4, the V gene TRBV10-3; a weak D match, TRBD1 (5 bases). The CDR3 is 14 amino acids. Germline values: CDR1 ENHRY, CDR2 SYGVKD. Between the trimmed V and J ends, which lost 10 bases and 0 bases, there was a span of 12 bases. DNA of the CDR3: TGTGCCACATCCCCGGGGGCAACTAATGAAAAACTGTTTTTT. This gives the protein CATSPGATNEKLFF.

This clonotype was observed many times. V is TRBV11-1 and J is TRBJ1-1, with unresolved D. This CDR3 has 12 amino acids. The V end lost 3 bases, the J end lost 2 bases, and 4 bases lay between the germline ends. Germline loops: CDR1 SGHAT, CDR2 FQDESV (reference sequence). The CDR3 sequence: CASSLINTEAFF. CDR3 coding DNA: TGTGCCAGCAGCTTGATAAACACTGAAGCTTTCTTT.